Below, one T cell receptor beta chain is given with its context. Its matching antigen is unknown. This specimen belongs to a study of cytomegalovirus exposure and HLA in healthy donors. Vbeta (60) and Jbeta (13) primers were used in the PCR. TCRdb's copy holds only in-frame clones and misses some; the assay was immunoSEQ multiplex PCR. This listing includes some 120,000 clones. Study-wide points: The study recorded 150 to 200 TCR beta chains that were cytomegalovirus-associated.

Sequencing input: PBMCs. The source is a man in his forties in good health and CMV-seropositive.

CDR3 nucleotide sequence: TGCGCCAGCAGCCAAGAGGGACAGGCACGCTATAATTCACCCCTCCACTTT. Translating gives CASSQEGQARYNSPLHF. V usage is TRBV4-1 and J usage is TRBJ1-6; 8 nucleotides line up with TRBD1. The CDR3 extends over 17 amino acids. With V trimmed by 0 bases and J by 3 bases, 4 bases remained unmatched. Germline CDR1 reads MGHRA; CDR2 reads YSYEKL.